This T cell receptor (beta chain) is from a study of shared clonotypes between healthy human individuals. V lost 5 bases to trimming and J lost 4 bases, with 9 bases between them. The CDR3 extends over 13 amino acids. The germline CDR1 and CDR2 sequences are SGHAT and FQNNGV. This clone has only one observation. TCRdb's copy holds only in-frame clones and misses some; the assay was immunoSEQ multiplex PCR. Counted here are under 550,000 clones, about 96% occurring once; the ten biggest clones make up about 0.054%. V is TRBV11-2 and J is TRBJ1-3; maybe TRBD1 (6 bases). The sequencing sample was made of naive CD4+ T cells sorted from blood. Subset noted: CD45RA+ positively selected. This clonotype was obtained from a woman in her twenties or thirties in good health. The CDR3 coding sequence is TGTGCCAGCAGCACAGGGTGGGGAAACACCATATATTTT. This sequence encodes CASSTGWGNTIYF.